This TCR beta chain was identified in a study of vaccination and CD4 T cells after COVID-19. Turning to the study itself: Following dose two, a median approximately 72 days (range 14 to 241) passed before post-vaccine samples were taken. No peptide, an HIV-1 Nef pool, or a CEFX pool was what each control culture received.

CDR1 KGHSH and CDR2 LQKENI come from the germline V gene. The V end lost 4 bases, the J end lost 0 bases, and 5 bases lay between the germline ends. The CDR3 consists of 13 residues. Notes on the study in general: A nonsignificant rise from roughly 22 to 38 was seen in the median number of SARS-CoV-2-reactive clonotypes. In convalescent patients, 304 of 307 vaccine-specific clones were spike mono-reactive.

Sequencing of DNA taken from cultured CD4+ T cells relied on the Oncomine TCR Beta short-read assay. TCRdb reprocessed the PCR reads via MiXCR and lists one record per CDR3 protein. This sample carries 9,500 or so distinct CDR3 sequences, 70% of them seen once, and the ten largest clones take over 35%. The sample's treatment: 10-day PBMC culture with coronavirus spike peptide pools or control peptides (ViraFEST assay). A remark on this clonotype: Its antigen is undetermined.

This clonotype originated in a human donor who had recovered from COVID-19. Sequencing was done on a sample of CD4+ T cells from blood, cultured in vitro. This chain connects TRBV18 to TRBJ2-3; no definite D call. DNA for the CDR3: TGTGCCAGCTCACTTCTGAGCACAGATACGCAGTATTTT. It is translated as CASSLLSTDTQYF.